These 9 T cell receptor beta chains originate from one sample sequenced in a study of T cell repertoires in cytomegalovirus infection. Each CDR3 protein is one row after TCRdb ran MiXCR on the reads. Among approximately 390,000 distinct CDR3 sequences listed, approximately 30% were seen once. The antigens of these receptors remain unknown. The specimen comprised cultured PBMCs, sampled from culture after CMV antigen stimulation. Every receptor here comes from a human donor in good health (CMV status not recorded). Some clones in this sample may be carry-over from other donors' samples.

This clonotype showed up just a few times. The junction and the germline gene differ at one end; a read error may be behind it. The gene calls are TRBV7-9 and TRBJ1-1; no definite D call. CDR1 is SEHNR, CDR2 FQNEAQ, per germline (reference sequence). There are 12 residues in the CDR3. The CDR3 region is CASSLDDPRSLF. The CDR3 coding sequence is TGTGCCAGCAGCTTAGACGACCCGAGGAGTCTCTTT.

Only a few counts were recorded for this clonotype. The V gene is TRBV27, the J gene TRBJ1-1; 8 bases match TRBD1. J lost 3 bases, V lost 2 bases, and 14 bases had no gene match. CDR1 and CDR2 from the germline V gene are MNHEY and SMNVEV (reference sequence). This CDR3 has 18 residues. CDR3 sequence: CASSLIRTGPKMDTEAFF. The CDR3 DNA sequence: TGTGCCAGCAGTTTAATTCGGACAGGGCCTAAAATGGACACTGAAGCTTTCTTT.

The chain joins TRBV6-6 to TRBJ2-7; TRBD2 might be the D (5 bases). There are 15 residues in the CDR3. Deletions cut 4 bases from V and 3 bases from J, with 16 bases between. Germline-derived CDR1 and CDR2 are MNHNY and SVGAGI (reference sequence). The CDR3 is CASSLGQLGLYEQYF. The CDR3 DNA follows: TGTGCCAGCAGTTTAGGGCAGCTTGGACTCTACGAGCAGTACTTC.

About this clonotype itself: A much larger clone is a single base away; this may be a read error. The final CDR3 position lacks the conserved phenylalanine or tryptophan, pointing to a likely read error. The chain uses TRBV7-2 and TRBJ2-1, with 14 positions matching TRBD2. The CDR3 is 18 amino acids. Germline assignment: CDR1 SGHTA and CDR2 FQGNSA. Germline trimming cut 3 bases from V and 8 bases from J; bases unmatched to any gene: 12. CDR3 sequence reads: CASSFPRGGLAGGYEQFS. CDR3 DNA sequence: TGTGCCAGCAGCTTCCCCCGAGGAGGACTAGCGGGAGGTTATGAGCAGTTCTCC.

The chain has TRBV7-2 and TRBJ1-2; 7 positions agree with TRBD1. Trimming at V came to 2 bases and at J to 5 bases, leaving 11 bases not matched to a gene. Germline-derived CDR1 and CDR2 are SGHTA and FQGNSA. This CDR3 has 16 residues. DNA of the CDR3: TGTGCCAGCAGCTTATTTTTACAGGGGCGCGAGTATGGCTACACCTTC. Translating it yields CASSLFLQGREYGYTF.

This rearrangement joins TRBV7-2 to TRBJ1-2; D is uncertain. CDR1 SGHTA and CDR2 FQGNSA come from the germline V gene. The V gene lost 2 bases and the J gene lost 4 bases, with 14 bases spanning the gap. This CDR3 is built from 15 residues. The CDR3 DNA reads TGTGCCAGCAGCTTATTTATAGCCCCGAGCTATGGCTACACCTTC. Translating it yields CASSLFIAPSYGYTF.

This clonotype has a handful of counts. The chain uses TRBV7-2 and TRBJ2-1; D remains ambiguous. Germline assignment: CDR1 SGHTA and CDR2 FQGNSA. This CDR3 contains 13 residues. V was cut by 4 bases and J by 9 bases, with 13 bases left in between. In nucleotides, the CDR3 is TGTGCCAGCAGCTCAACATTTGTCGGTGAGCAGTTCTTC. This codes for CASSSTFVGEQFF.

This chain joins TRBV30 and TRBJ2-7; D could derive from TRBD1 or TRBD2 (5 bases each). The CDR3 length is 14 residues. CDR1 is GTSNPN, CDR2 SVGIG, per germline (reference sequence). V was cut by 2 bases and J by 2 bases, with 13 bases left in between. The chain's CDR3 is CAWSPTRDPYEQYF. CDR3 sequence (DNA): TGTGCCTGGAGTCCGACCAGGGACCCCTACGAGCAGTACTTC.

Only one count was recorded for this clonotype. For the CDR3, the DNA is TGTGCCAGCAGCCCTCGACAGCACCGGGAAAAACTGTTTTTT. Protein sequence: CASSPRQHREKLFF. The chain combines TRBV7-9 with TRBJ1-4; D possibly corresponds to TRBD1 (5 bases). The germline V gene has CDR1 SEHNR and CDR2 FQNEAQ (reference sequence). This CDR3 has 14 amino acids. Trimming stripped 5 bases from V and 8 bases from J, with 15 bases between.